Below, 32 T cell receptor beta chains from the same sample are listed, as sequenced in a study of Graves' ophthalmopathy and Graves' hyperthyroidism. Investigators amplified TCR beta CDR3 regions from RNA transcripts. HTBI primers were employed in first-round RT-PCR, then a second-round multiplex PCR followed. TCRdb independently ran MiXCR on the multiplex PCR reads; one entry per CDR3 protein. The table records approximately 1.2 million distinct CDR3 sequences, about 38% of them present only once. The material sequenced was peripheral blood or thyroid tissue (not recorded which). Receptors originate from an adult man with Graves' hyperthyroidism.

Here the CDR3 reads CATPRGVGNQPQHF. CDR3 in DNA: TGTGCCACCCCCCGGGGTGTTGGGAATCAGCCCCAGCATTTT. The chain combines TRBV15 with TRBJ1-5; no clear D gene. Germline-derived CDR1 and CDR2 are LNHNV and YYDKDF (reference sequence). The CDR3 has 14 residues. V was cut by 8 bases and J by 4 bases, with 15 bases left in between.

This clonotype was picked up many times. CDR3 sequence (DNA): TGCGCCAGCAGCTTGGGGACAGGGGCAGCCTACGAGCAGTACTTC. As protein: CASSLGTGAAYEQYF. The genes are TRBV5-1 and TRBJ2-7, with 9 nucleotides matching TRBD1. CDR3 length equals 15 residues. CDR1 and CDR2 (germline): SGHRS, YFSETQ. V lost 0 bases, J lost 2 bases, and 3 bases stayed unmatched.

This clonotype was observed at least ten times. V gene TRBV9 combines with J gene TRBJ1-6; perhaps TRBD1 as D (5 bases). Trimming removed 1 base from V and 10 bases from J, with 12 bases in between. Germline V lookup: CDR1 SGDLS, CDR2 YYNGEE. The CDR3 runs to 14 residues. The CDR3 nucleotides read TGTGCCAGCAGCGTATCCTCGGGGCAATCACCCCTCCACTTT. This translates into CASSVSSGQSPLHF.

This clonotype was found a few times. V usage is TRBV5-4 and J usage is TRBJ1-1; a possible D gene is TRBD1 (5 bases). Germline CDR1 is SGHNT and CDR2 is YYREEE (reference sequence). The CDR3 runs to 15 residues. V lost 4 bases to trimming and J lost 0 bases, with 13 bases between them. The CDR3 bases are TGTGCCAGCAGCATGGACGGGGCCATGAACACTGAAGCTTTCTTT. It translates to CASSMDGAMNTEAFF.

This clonotype was observed many times. The J gene is TRBJ2-7, the V gene TRBV24-1; D gene ambiguous. The CDR3 is 12 residues long. Germline CDR1 and CDR2: KGHDR and SFDVKD. V shed 1 base and J shed 2 bases, with 2 bases lying between them. The CDR3 sequence: CATSDLAYEQYF. Here the CDR3 DNA reads TGTGCCACCAGTGATTTAGCCTACGAGCAGTACTTC.

This chain uses TRBV10-2 with TRBJ1-4; D is unresolved. This CDR3 region has 12 residues. CDR1 WSHSY and CDR2 SAAADI come from the germline V gene. Trimming removed 5 bases at V and 8 bases at J, with 9 bases between. The CDR3 sequence is CASSRSLEKLFF. CDR3 in DNA: TGCGCCAGCAGTCGAAGTTTGGAAAAACTGTTTTTT.

The rearrangement links TRBV28 to TRBJ2-7; D is perhaps TRBD2 (6 bases). V was trimmed by 4 bases and J by 4 bases, leaving 14 bases between them. CDR1 is MDHEN, CDR2 SYDVKM, per germline. This CDR3 contains 14 residues. The CDR3 reads CASSSPVGGYEQYF. The DNA for the CDR3 is TGTGCCAGCAGTTCCCCTGTGGGGGGTTACGAGCAGTACTTC.

This chain connects TRBV15 to TRBJ2-1, with TRBD2 matching 10 bases. Per germline, CDR1 LNHNV and CDR2 YYDKDF (reference sequence). CDR3 size: 18 residues. V lost 0 bases, J lost 8 bases, and 13 bases stayed unmatched. CDR3 nucleotides: TGTGCCACCAGCAGAGAAGGAGGGCTAGCGGGGGTCTTGGATGAGCAGTTCTTC. It specifies CATSREGGLAGVLDEQFF.

This clonotype was seen more than once but under ten times. The J gene is TRBJ2-7, the V gene TRBV20-1; the D gene is possibly TRBD2 (5 bases). The CDR3 is 14 amino acids. The germline V gene encodes CDR1 DFQATT and CDR2 SNEGSKA (reference sequence). Trimming took 2 bases from V and 1 from J, leaving 12 bases between them. The chain's CDR3 is CSARRAGLSYEQYF. In nucleotides, the CDR3 is TGCAGTGCTAGACGGGCAGGACTTTCCTACGAGCAGTACTTC.

The sample holds many counts of this clonotype. The rearrangement uses TRBV7-2 and TRBJ2-7; 8 positions match TRBD2. Germline trimming cut 2 bases from V and 0 bases from J; bases unmatched to any gene: 3. Germline CDR1 reads SGHTA; CDR2 reads FQGNSA. The CDR3 covers 15 residues. For the CDR3, the DNA is TGTGCCAGCAGCTTACAGGCGGGAGGCTCCTACGAGCAGTACTTC. Amino acid sequence: CASSLQAGGSYEQYF.

This clonotype was counted at least ten times. The gene calls are TRBV29-1 and TRBJ1-2; no clear D. Germline values: CDR1 SQVTM, CDR2 ANQGSEA. Trimming left V 5 bases short and J 2 bases short, with 6 bases between. This CDR3 region has 11 residues. The CDR3 reads CSVSANYGYTF. DNA for the CDR3: TGCAGCGTTTCGGCAAACTATGGCTACACCTTC. Full variable domain (rest looked up from reference TRBV29-1 and TRBJ1-2): SAVISQKPSRDICQRGTSLTIQCQVDSQVTMMFWYRQQPGQSLTLIATANQGSEATYESGFVIDKFPISRPNLTFSTLTVSNMSPEDSSIYLCSVSANYGYTFGSGTRLTVV.

This clonotype was seen ten or more times. This chain links TRBV7-8 with TRBJ2-5; D may match TRBD1 or TRBD2 (5 bases each). Per germline, CDR1 SGHVS and CDR2 FQNEAQ. V gave up 4 bases and J gave up 4 bases, with 7 bases separating them. The CDR3 runs to 12 residues. In nucleotides, the CDR3 is TGTGCCAGCAGCTGGGGGAGAGAGACCCAGTACTTC. This translates into CASSWGRETQYF.

Remarks on this clonotype: This clone may be a read error of a much larger clone one base away. This chain connects TRBV7-2 to TRBJ2-5; 11 nucleotides match TRBD1. Germline V gene data show CDR1 as SGHTA and CDR2 as FQGNSA. CDR3 length: 15 residues. V was pared by 5 bases and J by 6 bases, with 8 bases of the junction left unmatched. CDR3 sequence reads: CASSPGTGGGKTQYF. CDR3 DNA: TGTGCCAGCAGCCCAGGGACAGGGGGTGGGAAGACCCAGTACTTC. Using reference TRBV7-2 and TRBJ2-5 for the parts outside the CDR3, the full variable domain is GAGVSQSPSNKVTEKGKDVELRCDPISGHTALYWYRQSLGQGLEFLIYFQGNSAPDKSGLPSDRFSAERTGGSVSTLTIQRTQQEDSAVYLCASSPGTGGGKTQYFGPGTRLLVL.

In the case of this clonotype: An end of the junction does not agree with germline; a read error may underlie this. CDR3 sequence (DNA): TGTGCCAGCAGCATGAACCGGGACAGGGGCTTCGACGAGCAGTACTTC. This gives the protein CASSMNRDRGFDEQYF. This chain uses TRBV5-1 with TRBJ2-7; TRBD1 aligns across 10 bases. The germline V gene encodes CDR1 SGHRS and CDR2 YFSETQ. There are 16 residues in the CDR3.

There are many counts of this clonotype. The CDR3 here is CASSHGSRWETQYF. CDR3 coding DNA: TGTGCCAGCAGCCACGGGTCTCGCTGGGAGACCCAGTACTTC. The rearrangement joins TRBV14 to TRBJ2-5; D not certain. The germline V and J ends were trimmed by 3 bases and 5 bases, with 13 bases remaining between them. The V gene's germline CDR1 is SGHDN and CDR2 FVKESK. This CDR3 spans 14 amino acids. The full variable domain, with the rest looked up from reference TRBV14 and TRBJ2-5, is EAGVTQFPSHSVIEKGQTVTLRCDPISGHDNLYWYRRVMGKEIKFLLHFVKESKQDESGMPNNRFLAERTGGTYSTLKVQPAELEDSGVYFCASSHGSRWETQYFGPGTRLLVL.

This clonotype was counted ten times or more. CDR3 residues: CASSVAGGLGGWYGYTF. In DNA form, the CDR3 reads TGTGCCAGCAGCGTAGCCGGAGGACTGGGGGGGTGGTACGGCTACACCTTC. The gene calls are TRBV9 and TRBJ1-2, with a possible D match to TRBD1 (5 bases). Trimming took 0 bases from V and 8 from J, leaving 23 bases between them. The CDR3 runs 17 residues. Germline V gene lookup returns CDR1 SGDLS and CDR2 YYNGEE.

This clonotype appeared once. One junction end disagrees with the germline gene, perhaps due to a read error. The rearrangement uses TRBV7-3 and TRBJ1-6; D gene uncertain. This CDR3 is 12 amino acids long. Per germline, CDR1 SGHTA and CDR2 FQGTGA. CDR3 amino acids: CANSGEGSPLHF. The CDR3 region has the DNA TGTGCCAACAGCGGGGAGGGTTCACCCCTCCACTTT.

This clonotype showed up just a few times. This chain connects TRBV5-1 to TRBJ2-3; D is uncertain. V lost 5 bases and J lost 0, with 19 bases in between. Germline CDR1 reads SGHRS; CDR2 reads YFSETQ. The CDR3 runs to 17 residues. The CDR3 loop reads CASSRGNFQGSTDTQYF. CDR3 nucleotides: TGCGCCAGCAGTCGCGGAAACTTCCAAGGAAGCACAGATACGCAGTATTTT.

In nucleotides, the CDR3 is TGCAGTGCCCCCAAGCCGGGACAGGGGGACTATGGCTACACCTTC. Translated, it gives CSAPKPGQGDYGYTF. The chain joins TRBV20-1 to TRBJ1-2; 11 bases align to TRBD1. Looked up from germline, CDR1 is DFQATT and CDR2 is SNEGSKA (reference sequence). Trimming at V came to 6 bases and at J to 3 bases, leaving 9 bases not matched to a gene. This CDR3 is 15 amino acids long.

The chain carries TRBV20-1 and TRBJ1-6; no firm D call. Deletions cut 3 bases from V and 3 bases from J, with 9 bases between. This CDR3 is 14 amino acids long. Per the germline V gene, CDR1 is DFQATT and CDR2 is SNEGSKA (reference sequence). The DNA for the CDR3 is TGCAGTGCTAGCTCTCAGTTCTATAATTCACCCCTCCACTTT. Translating it yields CSASSQFYNSPLHF.

Comment on this clonotype: The junction shows a germline mismatch at one end, possibly a read error. The CDR3 is CSTSGPGQVNSYEQYF. CDR3 coding DNA: TGCAGTACTAGTGGACCGGGACAGGTGAATTCCTACGAGCAGTACTTC. J is TRBJ2-7 and V is TRBV20-1; 8 bases align to TRBD1. Germline V gene sequence: CDR1 DFQATT, CDR2 SNEGSKA (reference sequence). This CDR3 region has 16 residues.

The chain joins TRBV9 to TRBJ2-7, with D possibly matching TRBD1 (5 bases). There are 13 residues in the CDR3. V shed 4 bases and J shed 5 bases, with 13 bases lying between them. CDR1 is SGDLS and CDR2 is YYNGEE in the germline V gene. The CDR3 DNA follows: TGTGCCAGCAGCCCGGAGACAGAGGACGAGCAGTACTTC. This translates into CASSPETEDEQYF.

This chain connects TRBV7-2 to TRBJ1-1; TRBD1 aligns across 9 bases. Trimming took 2 bases from V and 10 from J; bases not matched to a gene: 2. CDR1 and CDR2 from the germline V gene are SGHTA and FQGNSA. The length of the CDR3 is 12 residues. The chain's CDR3 is CASSLPGQGAFF. The CDR3 nucleotides are TGTGCCAGCAGCTTACCGGGACAGGGAGCTTTCTTT.

Notes on this clonotype: Possible read error: a much larger clone is one base away. Because the CDR3 is missing its conserved closing phenylalanine or tryptophan, this is likely a read error. The chain has TRBV11-2 and TRBJ2-7, with TRBD1 matching over 9 bases. The germline V gene has CDR1 SGHAT and CDR2 FQNNGV. The CDR3 sequence is 14 residues long. Trimming removed 4 bases from V and 5 bases from J; junction bases left unmatched: 6. The CDR3 DNA follows: TGTGCCAGCAGCTCCAGACAGGGGGAGGACGAGCAGTACCTC. This codes for CASSSRQGEDEQYL.

This clonotype was found many times. This chain connects TRBV5-1 to TRBJ1-2; D is ambiguous. CDR1 is SGHRS and CDR2 is YFSETQ in the germline V gene. The CDR3 is made up of 14 amino acids. Deletions cut 0 bases from V and 0 bases from J, with 6 bases between. CDR3 sequence (DNA): TGCGCCAGCAGCTTGGACAATTCTAACTATGGCTACACCTTC. This translates into CASSLDNSNYGYTF.

This clonotype was picked up many times. CDR3 bases: TGTGCCAGCAGCGTAGGCAGCGGGGTTTGGGAGACCCAGTACTTC. Amino acids: CASSVGSGVWETQYF. The V call is TRBV9, the J call TRBJ2-5, with TRBD2 identical over 7 bases. Germline-derived CDR1 and CDR2 are SGDLS and YYNGEE. V was clipped by 0 bases and J by 5 bases; unmatched bases: 7. The CDR3 runs to 15 residues.

This clonotype appeared a few times. The chain's CDR3 is CASSLGGAGHGGETQYF. CDR3 bases: TGCGCCAGCAGCTTGGGTGGGGCAGGCCACGGGGGAGAGACCCAGTACTTC. The chain carries TRBV5-1 and TRBJ2-5; D is possibly TRBD2 (6 bases). Trimming took off 0 bases at V and 4 bases at J, with 19 bases between the two ends. The V gene's germline CDR1 is SGHRS and CDR2 YFSETQ. The CDR3 is made up of 17 amino acids.

The sample holds a few counts of this clonotype. This chain uses TRBV20-1 with TRBJ2-7; D is possibly TRBD1 or TRBD2 (5 bases each). With 0 bases removed from V and 0 bases from J, the gap between germline ends came to 12 bases. The CDR3 is made up of 15 amino acids. Germline V gene data show CDR1 as DFQATT and CDR2 as SNEGSKA (reference sequence). The CDR3 nucleotides are TGCAGTGCTAGAGATCTTGGGGACGTCTCCTACGAGCAGTACTTC. Amino acids: CSARDLGDVSYEQYF.

The rearrangement joins TRBV5-1 to TRBJ2-2; 8 nucleotides align to TRBD1. The CDR3 is made up of 15 amino acids. CDR1 and CDR2 from the germline V gene are SGHRS and YFSETQ. Germline trimming cut 4 bases from V and 7 bases from J; bases unmatched to any gene: 9. For the CDR3, the DNA is TGCGCCAGCAGCCCGTACGGACAGGGCGGCGGGGAGCTGTTTTTT. Translation: CASSPYGQGGGELFF.

This clonotype was seen a few times. The chain employs TRBV5-1 and TRBJ1-2; TRBD1 agrees at 10 bases. The length of the CDR3 is 15 residues. The ends lost 4 bases at V and 6 bases at J; junction bases unmatched: 9. Germline V CDR1 and CDR2: SGHRS, YFSETQ. The CDR3 loop reads CASSAGTGVSNGYTF. CDR3 nucleotide sequence: TGCGCCAGCAGCGCAGGGACAGGGGTTTCGAATGGCTACACCTTC.

In regard to this clonotype: One base away lies a much larger clone, so this may be a sequencing read error. The CDR3 does not close with the conserved phenylalanine or tryptophan, likely indicating a read error. The chain recombines TRBV19 with TRBJ2-5; the D gene could be TRBD1 or TRBD2 (5 bases each). The CDR3 runs to 14 residues. V shed 8 bases and J shed 3 bases, with 16 bases lying between them. Looked up from germline, CDR1 is LNHDA and CDR2 is SQIVND (reference sequence). DNA of the CDR3: TGTGCCAGTCGCCGGGGCCCTAAGGAAGAGACCCAGTACCTC. Translating gives CASRRGPKEETQYL.

The chain recombines TRBV24-1 with TRBJ2-2, with D perhaps assigned TRBD1 or TRBD2 (5 bases each). The CDR3 runs 14 residues. The V and J ends lost 4 bases and 6 bases respectively, with 11 bases between them. CDR1 and CDR2 (germline): KGHDR, SFDVKD. CDR3 amino acids: CATSEGPSAGELFF. Written as DNA, the CDR3 is TGTGCCACCAGTGAGGGACCTTCCGCCGGGGAGCTGTTTTTT.